This T cell receptor (beta chain) appears in the sequencing data of a study of radiation and T cells in renal cell carcinoma. Study details: Nephrectomy followed 15 Gy stereotactic body radiation by 4 weeks. Notes on the study in general: Pretreatment tumor biopsies were lacking, so baseline clonotypes are unknown. Top tumor clonotypes rose in blood 2 weeks post-radiation, then contracted.

Sequencing used immunoSEQ multiplex PCR; TCRdb keeps in-frame clones, though not all of them. The table has some 120,000 clones, approximately 90% seen once; the top ten hold 5.8%. Trimming cost V 4 bases and J 1 base, with 11 bases left between them. Germline CDR1 is SGHNT and CDR2 is YYREEE (reference sequence). This CDR3 is built from 14 residues. To note about this clone: The antigen is not known.

Time point in this sample: blood 2 weeks post-SBRT. Treatment reported: 15 Gy SBRT to primary tumor, nephrectomy 4 weeks later. The patient's renal cell carcinoma had clear cell pathology. The sequence derives from a woman in her seventies with renal cell carcinoma. The sample in question was blood, obtained from a patient whose treatment included radiotherapy and nephrectomy. The chain recombines TRBV5-4 with TRBJ1-1, with unresolved D. CDR3 DNA: TGTGCCAGCAGCCCGAGGGTCGGGAACACTGAAGCTTTCTTT. It translates to CASSPRVGNTEAFF.